These T cell receptor beta chains were read from a single sample in a study of shared clonotypes between healthy human individuals. Clones were read by immunoSEQ multiplex PCR, and TCRdb kept only the in-frame ones, dropping some. The sample contains 2 million to 3 million clones, roughly 93% of which appear only once. Source material: naive CD4+ T cells from PBMCs. All receptors come from a man between 18 and 29 years old in good health. Some clones in this sample may be carry-over from other donors' samples. The CDR3 runs from the conserved cysteine through the conserved F or W. The order of the fields is clone size, D gene, J gene, V gene, CDR3 DNA, CDR3 protein. D genes are given only for firm matches. The size entry is marked missing in some rows and otherwise reads once, few, many or a size class.

>NA|TRBD1|TRBJ1-4|TRBV4-3
TGCGCCAGCAGCCAAAGCTCCGGGACAGGGGGCGTAAAACTGTTTTTT
CASSQSSGTGGVKLFF
>NA|NA|TRBJ2-1|TRBV28
TGTGCCAGCACTCCCCAAGGTCCCTTCTACAATGAGCAGTTCTTC
CASTPQGPFYNEQFF
>NA|TRBD1|TRBJ2-7|TRBV13
TGTGCCAGCAGCCAAGGCCCCGGGACAGGGGGCGACGAGCAGTACTTC
CASSQGPGTGGDEQYF
>NA|NA|TRBJ1-1|TRBV19
TGTGCCAGTAGTATAGCCGCGGGGACTGAAGCTTTCTTT
CASSIAAGTEAFF
>NA|NA|TRBJ1-2|TRBV6-5
TGTGCCAGCAGTTACGGGACCGGTGGCTATGGCTACACCTTC
CASSYGTGGYGYTF
>NA|TRBD1|TRBJ1-2|TRBV7-2
TGTGCCAGCAGCTCCCGGGACAGGGCTTCTGGCTACACCTTC
CASSSRDRASGYTF
>few|NA|TRBJ1-1|TRBV19
TGTGCCAGTAGTATTTTCGCCGGTGGGAACACTGAAGCTTTCTTT
CASSIFAGGNTEAFF
>NA|NA|TRBJ2-5|TRBV6-6
TGTGCCAGTAGTCAGGGTGGCGAGACCCAGTACTTC
CASSQGGETQYF
>NA|NA|TRBJ1-2|TRBV2
TGTGCCAGCAGTCTAACCCACATGCCCCAAGCCGGCTACACCTTC
CASSLTHMPQAGYTF
>NA|NA|TRBJ1-2|TRBV5-1
TGCGCCAGCAGCTTTGGGGGAAACAACTATGGCTACACCTTC
CASSFGGNNYGYTF